The 8 T cell receptor beta chains listed next were all sequenced from one sample in a study of blood T cell repertoires in COVID-19. Clones were sequenced by immunoSEQ multiplex PCR, and TCRdb holds only the in-frame ones, with some missing. The data contain 210,000 or so clones, 75% to 85% of them singletons. Material for sequencing was PBMCs or T cells enriched from blood (not recorded which). These receptor sequences come from a man younger than 40 with acute COVID-19.

A single count supports this clone. V and J are TRBV27 and TRBJ2-1, with a possible D match to TRBD2 (5 bases). This CDR3 is built from 15 residues. Germline CDR1 is MNHEY and CDR2 is SMNVEV (reference sequence). Trimming pared 7 bases from V and 6 bases from J, leaving 19 bases between. The CDR3 spells CASTPAGQYRNEQFF. DNA of the CDR3: TGTGCCAGCACCCCCGCGGGCCAGTATCGCAATGAGCAGTTCTTC.

This rearrangement joins TRBV6-5 to TRBJ2-7; D remains ambiguous. Trimming stripped 4 bases from V and 4 bases from J, with 8 bases between. Per germline, CDR1 MNHEY and CDR2 SVGAGI. This CDR3 has 12 amino acids. CDR3 nucleotides: TGTGCCAGCAGTTCAGTCGGGTACGAGCAGTACTTC. Translation: CASSSVGYEQYF.

In this sample, this clone turned up a few times. The chain uses TRBV6-2 or TRBV6-3 and TRBJ2-3, with 8 bases lining up with TRBD2. V shed 2 bases and J 2 bases; nucleotides not matched to a gene: 6. CDR1 and CDR2 from the germline V gene are MNHEY and SVGEGT. The CDR3 has 16 amino acids. CDR3 protein: CASSYPPSGPTDTQYF. CDR3 nucleotides: TGTGCCAGCAGTTACCCTCCTAGCGGGCCCACAGATACGCAGTATTTT.

The chain is built from TRBV18 and TRBJ2-1; 11 nucleotides match TRBD1. CDR3 length: 16 residues. Germline trimming cut 4 bases from V and 7 bases from J; bases unmatched to any gene: 9. CDR1 is KGHSH, CDR2 LQKENI, per germline. CDR3 DNA: TGTGCCAGCTCACAATTTGGGACAGGGGGTGGAAATGAGCAGTTCTTC. It yields the protein CASSQFGTGGGNEQFF.

A few counts support this clone. The chain couples TRBV2 to TRBJ1-6; maybe TRBD1 (5 bases). Between the trimmed V and J ends, which lost 6 bases and 11 bases, there was a span of 17 bases. Germline lookup yields CDR1 SNHLY and CDR2 FYNNEI. This CDR3 has 14 amino acids. The CDR3 loop reads CASRMDTDRAPLHF. Here the CDR3 DNA reads TGTGCCAGCAGGATGGACACCGACCGGGCACCCCTCCACTTT.

This sequence joins TRBV11-3 and TRBJ2-1, with no clear D. Germline values: CDR1 SGHNT, CDR2 YENEEA. The CDR3 consists of 12 residues. Trimming took 0 bases from V and 9 from J, leaving 6 bases between them. CDR3 bases: TGTGCCAGCAGCTTAGAACGGAGTGAGCAGTTCTTC. It is translated as CASSLERSEQFF.

This clone was picked up one time. V gene TRBV21-1 combines with J gene TRBJ1-1. TRBV21-1 has pseudogene status. This CDR3 has 12 residues. The CDR3 region is CASDGMNTEAFF. The CDR3 region has the DNA TGTGCCAGCGACGGGATGAACACTGAAGCTTTCTTT.

This clone was counted a single time. The chain recombines TRBV18 with TRBJ1-5; possibly TRBD1 for D (5 bases). The length of the CDR3 is 14 residues. V shed 2 bases and J shed 7 bases, with 12 bases lying between them. The germline gives CDR1 KGHSH, CDR2 LQKENI. The DNA for the CDR3 is TGTGCCAGCTCACCATTGGAGACAGACCAGCCCCAGCATTTT. Translated: CASSPLETDQPQHF.